This TCR beta chain was profiled in a study of neurological immune-mediated disorders (dated by TCRdb to between 2018 and 2021). In terms of the full investigation: Peripheral blood TCR-beta repertoires from HTLV-I-associated myelopathy (HAM/TSP) patients, multiple sclerosis patients and healthy controls were compared by UMI-based sequencing. Longitudinal samples, technical triplicates and paired sorted CD4+ and CD8+ T-cell subsets, alongside PBMC samples, were included among the 106 TCR-beta libraries. Longitudinal HAM/TSP donors and healthy donors each had 3 time-points at intervals of about 3-40 months. The cohort was made up of approximately 71 subjects, consisting of around 15 HAM/TSP patients, some 34 multiple sclerosis patients and 20 healthy controls. The full study reports these points: Expanded clones from different subjects shared no identical CDR3 amino acid sequences, which suggests that TCR-beta repertoires were private in all groups. TCR clonal expansion was highest in HAM/TSP patients and lowest in MS patients, with MS patients falling below even healthy controls.

The CDR3 holds 17 amino acids from the cysteine to the phenylalanine. Here the CDR3 DNA is all that survives: 51 bases in frame from base 1. V sheds 4 bases and J sheds 1 base, leaving 16 bases between their ends. According to the germline V gene, CDR1 reads SGHDN and CDR2 reads FVKESK. To synthesize cDNA, template-switch 5'RACE was performed with a primer carrying a 10-nucleotide random unique molecular identifier so that each TCR transcript was tagged. Every sequencing run covered 15-18 subjects and yielded more than 170 million TCR-beta sequences. Total RNA was extracted with the RNeasy kit. TCR-beta VDJ regions were amplified with primers for the TCR constant region and the 5'RACE anchor, using the KAPA Real-time Library Amplification kit. Sample indexes and Illumina adaptors were added in a first PCR, after which library yield was increased in a second PCR. After Ampure bead purification, the roughly 650 bp TCR product was size-selected on a 2% E-gel SizeSelection system. Before pooling, libraries had their quality checked on a Bioanalyzer, their concentration measured with Qubit, and their quantity determined with the Kapa Library Quantification kit. Libraries were sequenced paired-end 2 x 150 bp on an Illumina HiSeq 2500. To increase sequence diversity, about 25-30% phiX was spiked into each library pool. Per the authors' processing: The quality-filtered reads were processed with the UMI-based MiGEC pipeline, whose error correction step removed more than 90% of the raw TCR sequences. IMGT germline references were used for aligning VDJ genes, and each clonotype was defined as a unique CDR3 amino acid sequence together with its V-J genes. Clonal expansion, Shannon diversity and CDR3 relatedness (CalcPairwiseDistances, ClusterSamples) were evaluated with VDJtools, and phylogenetic trees were built with CLCbio workbench. Using coefficient-of-variation modelling across technical triplicates, the study counted a clone as expanded if it had at least 8 unique UMIs. Starting from the raw public reads, TCRdb applied fastp trimming at Q25, assembled clones with MiXCR and retained in-frame beta chains. Every entry covers one CDR3 protein and lists the most common genes and DNA from its rows. These V and J calls originate from TCRdb's pipeline instead of the authors' own analysis. The sample table records some 60,000 distinct CDR3 sequences; 8.5% to 10% of these occur just once. The ten most abundant clones make up roughly an eighth of the sample.

This clonotype was recorded at least ten times. The specificity of this receptor is unknown. Base qualities are missing; no much larger clone stands one base away. The sample's time point label, in plain terms: longitudinal time-point 2. Healthy controls were blood bank volunteers in Maryland, USA. For unsorted PBMC libraries, 2 million PBMCs were used after storage in RNAlater at -80 degrees C until RNA extraction. Peripheral blood underwent Ficoll-Hypaque density gradient centrifugation to isolate PBMCs, which were then cryopreserved in liquid nitrogen. The source is a man between 25 and 39 years old in good health. Sequenced material: PBMCs. The chain was built from TRBV14 and TRBJ2-2; confidence is insufficient to name the D gene. At the DNA level, the sequence is TGTGCCAGCAGCCTTCCGGTGCAGGTTGGGAACACCGGGGAGCTGTTTTTT. The translation is CASSLPVQVGNTGELFF.